This record concerns one T cell receptor beta chain sequence. Its antigen is currently not known. Base qualities are not provided; no much larger clone lies one nucleotide away. This sample was included in a study of T-cell reconstitution after alpha-beta-depleted transplantation in children (dated by TCRdb to 2016 to 2017). Turning to the overall study: Using TCR repertoire profiling, the study followed T-cell immune reconstitution in a quantitative way in children after TCRalphabeta/CD19-depleted allogeneic hematopoietic cell transplantation.

The method was PCR. Instrument on record: Illumina HiSeq 2500. TCR libraries were prepared with molecular barcoding, using unique molecular identifiers to normalize TCRbeta repertoire quantification. TCRdb handled the public reads itself, with Q25 trimming in fastp and clone calling in MiXCR, and kept productive beta chains. All rows with the same CDR3 protein become a single entry with the most common DNA and genes. This sample lists around 400,000 distinct CDR3 sequences; about a fifth were detected once. 3% to 4% of the sample is in the top ten clones. Trimming removed 3 bases from V and 4 bases from J; the gene matches leave 6 bases unexplained. CDR1 SGHAT and CDR2 FQNNGV are derived from the germline V gene. Taken from cysteine to phenylalanine, the CDR3 has 15 residues. Kept here is only the CDR3 DNA, which spans 45 bases and is read in frame from base 1.

The sequencing used PBMCs from the stem cell graft donor, collected from the stem cell graft. Rearrangement joined TRBV11-2 to TRBJ2-7; 10 nucleotides in the junction match TRBD1. The source is a human donor who donated a stem cell graft to a child with acute myeloid leukemia. The sequenced DNA: TGTGCCAGCAGCTTGGGGACAGGGGTGTTTTACGAGCAGTACTTC. Protein translation: CASSLGTGVFYEQYF.